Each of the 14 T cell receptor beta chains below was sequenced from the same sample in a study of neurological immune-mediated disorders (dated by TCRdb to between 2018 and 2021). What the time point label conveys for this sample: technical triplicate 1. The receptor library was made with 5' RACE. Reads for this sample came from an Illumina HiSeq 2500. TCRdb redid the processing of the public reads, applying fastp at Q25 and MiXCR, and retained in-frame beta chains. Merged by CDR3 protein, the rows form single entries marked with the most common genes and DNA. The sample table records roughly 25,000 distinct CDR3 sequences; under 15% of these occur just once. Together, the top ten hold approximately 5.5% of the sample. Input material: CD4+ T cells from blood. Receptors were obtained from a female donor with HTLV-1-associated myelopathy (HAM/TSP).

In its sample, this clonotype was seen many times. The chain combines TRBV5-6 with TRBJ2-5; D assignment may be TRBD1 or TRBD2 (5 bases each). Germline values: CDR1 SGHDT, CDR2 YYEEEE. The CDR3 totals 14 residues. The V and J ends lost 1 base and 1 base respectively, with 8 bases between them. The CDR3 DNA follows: TGTGCCAGCAGCTTGTGGGGGTCCCAAGAGACCCAGTACTTC. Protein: CASSLWGSQETQYF.

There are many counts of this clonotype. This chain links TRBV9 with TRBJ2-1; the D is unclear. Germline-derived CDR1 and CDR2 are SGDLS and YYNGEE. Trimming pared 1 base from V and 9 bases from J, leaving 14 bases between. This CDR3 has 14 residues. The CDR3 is CASSVSFGDGEQFF. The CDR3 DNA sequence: TGTGCCAGCAGCGTATCTTTTGGAGACGGTGAGCAGTTCTTC.

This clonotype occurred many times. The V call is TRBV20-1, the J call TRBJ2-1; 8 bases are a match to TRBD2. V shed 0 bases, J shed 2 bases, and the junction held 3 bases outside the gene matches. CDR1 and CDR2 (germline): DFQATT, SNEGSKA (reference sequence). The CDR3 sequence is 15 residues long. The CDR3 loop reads CSARDSSGAYNEQFF. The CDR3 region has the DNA TGCAGTGCTAGAGATAGTAGCGGGGCCTACAATGAGCAGTTCTTC.

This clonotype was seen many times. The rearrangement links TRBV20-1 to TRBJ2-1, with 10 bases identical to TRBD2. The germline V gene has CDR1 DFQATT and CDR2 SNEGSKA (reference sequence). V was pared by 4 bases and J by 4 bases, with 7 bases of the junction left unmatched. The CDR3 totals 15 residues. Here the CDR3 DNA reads TGCAGTGCTAAAATAGCGGGGGGACCGTACAATGAGCAGTTCTTC. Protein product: CSAKIAGGPYNEQFF.

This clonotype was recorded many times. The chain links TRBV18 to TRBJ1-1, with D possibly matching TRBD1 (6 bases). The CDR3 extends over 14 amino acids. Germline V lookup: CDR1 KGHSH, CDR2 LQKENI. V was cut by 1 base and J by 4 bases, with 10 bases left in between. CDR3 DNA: TGTGCCAGCTCACCACAGACAGGAGGCACTGAAGCTTTCTTT. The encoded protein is CASSPQTGGTEAFF.

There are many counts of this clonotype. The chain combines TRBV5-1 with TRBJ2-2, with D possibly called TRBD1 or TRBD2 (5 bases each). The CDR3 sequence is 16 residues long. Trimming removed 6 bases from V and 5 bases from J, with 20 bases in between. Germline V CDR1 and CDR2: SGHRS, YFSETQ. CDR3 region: CASKPDGAVVTGELFF. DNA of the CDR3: TGCGCCAGCAAACCTGACGGGGCGGTCGTGACCGGGGAGCTGTTTTTT.

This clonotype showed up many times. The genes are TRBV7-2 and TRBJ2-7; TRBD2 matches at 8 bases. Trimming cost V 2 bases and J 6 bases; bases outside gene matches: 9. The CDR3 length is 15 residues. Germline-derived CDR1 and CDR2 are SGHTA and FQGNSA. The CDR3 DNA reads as TGTGCCAGCAGCTTATCGTCGGGGGGGCCGGGCGAGCAGTACTTC. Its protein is CASSLSSGGPGEQYF.

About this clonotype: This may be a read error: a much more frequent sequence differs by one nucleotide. The CDR3, as DNA: TGTGCCAGCAGCTTAGCTCTGGACAGTGCCCTCCAAGAGACCCAGTACTTC. This codes for CASSLALDSALQETQYF. The chain has TRBV7-6 and TRBJ2-5; TRBD1 is a possible D gene (6 bases). The V gene lost 0 bases and the J gene lost 1 base, with 15 bases spanning the gap. The CDR3 is 17 residues long. The V gene's germline CDR1 is SGHVS and CDR2 FNYEAQ. Using reference TRBV7-6 and TRBJ2-5 for the parts outside the CDR3, the full variable domain is GAGVSQSPRYKVTKRGQDVALRCDPISGHVSLYWYRQALGQGPEFLTYFNYEAQQDKSGLPNDRFSAERPEGSISTLTIQRTEQRDSAMYRCASSLALDSALQETQYFGPGTRLLVL.

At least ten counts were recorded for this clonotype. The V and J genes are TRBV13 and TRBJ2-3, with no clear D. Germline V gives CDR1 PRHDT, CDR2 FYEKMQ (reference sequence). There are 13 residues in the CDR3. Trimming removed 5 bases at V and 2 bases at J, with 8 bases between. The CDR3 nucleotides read TGTGCCAGCAGCCCAAAACACACAGATACGCAGTATTTT. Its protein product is CASSPKHTDTQYF.

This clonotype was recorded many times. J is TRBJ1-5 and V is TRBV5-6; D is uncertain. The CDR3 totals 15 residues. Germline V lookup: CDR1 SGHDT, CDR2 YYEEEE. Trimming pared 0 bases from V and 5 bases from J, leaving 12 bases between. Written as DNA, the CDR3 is TGTGCCAGCAGCTTGGGAAATGGCGGTTATCAGCCCCAGCATTTT. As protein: CASSLGNGGYQPQHF. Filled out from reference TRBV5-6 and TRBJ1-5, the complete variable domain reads DAGVTQSPTHLIKTRGQQVTLRCSPKSGHDTVSWYQQALGQGPQFIFQYYEEEERQRGNFPDRFSGHQFPNYSSELNVNALLLGDSALYLCASSLGNGGYQPQHFGDGTRLSIL.

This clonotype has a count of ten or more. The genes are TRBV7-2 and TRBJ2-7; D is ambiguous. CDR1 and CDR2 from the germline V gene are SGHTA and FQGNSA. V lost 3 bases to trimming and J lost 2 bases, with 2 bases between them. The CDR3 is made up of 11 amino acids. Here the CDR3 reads CASSFAYEQYF. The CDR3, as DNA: TGTGCCAGCAGCTTCGCCTACGAGCAGTACTTC.

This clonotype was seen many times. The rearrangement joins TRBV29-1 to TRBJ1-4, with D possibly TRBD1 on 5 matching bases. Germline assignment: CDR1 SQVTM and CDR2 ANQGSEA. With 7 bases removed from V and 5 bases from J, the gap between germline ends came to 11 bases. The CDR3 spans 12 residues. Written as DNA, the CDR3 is TGCAGCGGGCAGGGCGGGAATGAAAAACTGTTTTTT. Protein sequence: CSGQGGNEKLFF. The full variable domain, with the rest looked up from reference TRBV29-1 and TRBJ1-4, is SAVISQKPSRDICQRGTSLTIQCQVDSQVTMMFWYRQQPGQSLTLIATANQGSEATYESGFVIDKFPISRPNLTFSTLTVSNMSPEDSSIYLCSGQGGNEKLFFGSGTQLSVL.

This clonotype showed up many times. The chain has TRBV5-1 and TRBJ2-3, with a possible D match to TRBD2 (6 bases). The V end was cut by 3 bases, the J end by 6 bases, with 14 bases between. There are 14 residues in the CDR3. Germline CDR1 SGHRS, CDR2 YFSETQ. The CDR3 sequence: CASSSAGRRDTQYF. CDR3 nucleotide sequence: TGCGCCAGCAGCTCTGCGGGGAGGAGGGATACGCAGTATTTT.

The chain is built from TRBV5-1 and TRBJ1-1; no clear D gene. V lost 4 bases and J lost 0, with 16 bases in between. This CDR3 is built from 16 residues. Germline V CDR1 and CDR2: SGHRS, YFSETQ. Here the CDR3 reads CASSPSASSVNTEAFF. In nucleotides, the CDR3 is TGCGCCAGCAGCCCGAGTGCCTCCTCAGTGAACACTGAAGCTTTCTTT.